This TCR beta chain was found in a study of cytomegalovirus exposure and HLA in healthy donors. Study outcomes and limitations: The productive fraction for most TCR beta V segments was about 87% or about 30% in an earlier analysis. Upon later analysis, HLA-associated TCR beta chains proved more clonally expanded than other, equally common chains. Many donors shared some public TCRs, even though most TCR sequences were rare. Later analysis associated a missense DCLRE1C variant with TCR beta V- and J-gene trimming.

Primers for the PCR totalled 60 Vbeta and 13 Jbeta. TCRdb keeps only in-frame clones here, not all; method: immunoSEQ multiplex PCR. The sample records about 130,000 clones, around nine tenths being singletons. Germline-derived CDR1 and CDR2 are SNHLY and FYNNEI. The CDR3 is 13 amino acids. With 4 bases removed from V and 0 bases from J, the gap between germline ends came to 6 bases. A word on this clone: What it binds is unknown.

The gene calls are TRBV2 and TRBJ1-1, with D unclear. This TCR was sampled from a woman aged 25 to 39 in good health and CMV-seronegative. Material: PBMCs. Here the CDR3 reads CASSGEMNTEAFF. CDR3 sequence (DNA): TGTGCCAGCAGTGGCGAGATGAACACTGAAGCTTTCTTT.